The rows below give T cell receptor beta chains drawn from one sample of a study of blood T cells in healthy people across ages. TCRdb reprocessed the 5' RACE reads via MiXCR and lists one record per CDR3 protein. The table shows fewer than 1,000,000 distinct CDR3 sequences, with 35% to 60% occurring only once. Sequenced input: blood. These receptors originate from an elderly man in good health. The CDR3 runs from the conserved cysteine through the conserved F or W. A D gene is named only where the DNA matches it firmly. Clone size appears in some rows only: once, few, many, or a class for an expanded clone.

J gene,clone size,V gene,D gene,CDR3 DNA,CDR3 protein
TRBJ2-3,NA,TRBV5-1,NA,TGCGCCAGCACCCCTGGGTTGGGTGCGGATACGCAGTATTTT,CASTPGLGADTQYF
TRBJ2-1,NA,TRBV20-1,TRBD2,TGCAGTGCTAGCCGGGGACTAGCCTGGGCTTCAGCATCCCCTCAGCAGTTCTTC,CSASRGLAWASASPQQFF
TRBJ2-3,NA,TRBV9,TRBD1,TGTGCCAGCAGCACCGGACAGGGTGACACAGATACGCAGTATTTT,CASSTGQGDTDTQYF
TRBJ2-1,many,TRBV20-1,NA,TGCAGTCCACGCCCAGAGGGTCCCAATGAGCAGTTCTTC,CSPRPEGPNEQFF
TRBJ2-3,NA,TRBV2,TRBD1,TGTGCCAGCAGGACGGGACAGGGAAAAGATACGCAGTATTTT,CASRTGQGKDTQYF
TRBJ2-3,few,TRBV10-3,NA,TGTGCCATCAAGGAGGCCACAGATACGCAGTATTTT,CAIKEATDTQYF
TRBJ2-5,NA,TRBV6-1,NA,TGTGCCAGCAGTGAAGTGGCAGGGATAAAAGAGACCCAGTACTTC,CASSEVAGIKETQYF
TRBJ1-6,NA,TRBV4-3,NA,TGCGCCAGCAGCCCCGGCGGGCCATTGATGAATTCACCCCTCCACTTT,CASSPGGPLMNSPLHF
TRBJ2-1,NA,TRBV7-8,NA,TGTGCCGGCAGCTCGGCCGAGTATAGCGGCCTCCATCCCGGCAATGAGCAGTTCTTC,CAGSSAEYSGLHPGNEQFF
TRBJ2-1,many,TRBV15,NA,TGTGCCACCAGCAACGAAGTAAATGAGCAGTTCTTC,CATSNEVNEQFF
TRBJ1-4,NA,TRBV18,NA,TGTGCCAGCTCACCAGCGGGGGCGTTCGAAAAACTGTTTTTT,CASSPAGAFEKLFF
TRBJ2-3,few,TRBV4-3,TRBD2,TGCGCCAGCAGCCAAGAATCGGCGGGAGGCAGCACAGATACGCAGTATTTT,CASSQESAGGSTDTQYF
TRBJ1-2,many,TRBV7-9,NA,TGTGCCAGCAGCTTAGTCGACGATGGCTACACCTTC,CASSLVDDGYTF
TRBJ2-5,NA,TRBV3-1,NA,TGTGCCAGCAGCCAAGATCAGGGGGACTTGATCGAGACCCAGTACTTC,CASSQDQGDLIETQYF
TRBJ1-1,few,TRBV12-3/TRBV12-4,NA,TGTGCCAGCAGTTTAAAGGGGCCCACTGAAGCTTTCTTT,CASSLKGPTEAFF
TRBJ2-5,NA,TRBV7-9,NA,TGTGCCAGCAGCAGTAACCCGGGACAAAGTAAGGTCCAACTACAAGAGACCCAGTACTTC,CASSSNPGQSKVQLQETQYF
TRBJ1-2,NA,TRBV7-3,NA,TGTACCAGCAGCTTAGAGCGCCAAACTAACTATGGCTACACCTTC,CTSSLERQTNYGYTF
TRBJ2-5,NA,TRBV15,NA,TGCGCCACCAGCAGGCAAGGGGCTGGGGAGACCCAGTACTTC,CATSRQGAGETQYF
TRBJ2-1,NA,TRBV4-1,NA,TGCGCCAGCAGCCAAGGGTCTTGGTACAGCTCCTACAATGAGCAGTTCTTC,CASSQGSWYSSYNEQFF
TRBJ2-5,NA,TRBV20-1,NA,TGCAGTGCTAGAGATTTGGGCGGCCTCCAAGAGACCCAGTACTTC,CSARDLGGLQETQYF
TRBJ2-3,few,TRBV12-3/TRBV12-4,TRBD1,TGTGCCAGCAACGACAGGGGGTCAGATACGCAGTATTTT,CASNDRGSDTQYF
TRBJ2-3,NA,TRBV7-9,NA,TGTGCCAGCAGCTTAGTAACGGGCCACACAGATACGCAGTATTTT,CASSLVTGHTDTQYF
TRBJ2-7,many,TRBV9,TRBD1,TGTGCCAGCAGCCCCATGAAGACAGGGGCCCACGAGCAGTACTTC,CASSPMKTGAHEQYF
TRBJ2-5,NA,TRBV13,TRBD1,TGTGCCAGCAGCTTCAGGGGGCTTGGAGAGACCCAGTACTTC,CASSFRGLGETQYF
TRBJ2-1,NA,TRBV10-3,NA,TGTGCCATCAGTGAGAGGGCGGGGAACTACAATGAGCAGTTCTTC,CAISERAGNYNEQFF